This record covers a single T cell receptor beta chain. It has no known antigen specificity. No base-level quality is on record; no much larger clone is a single base apart. The data were taken from a study of blood T cell repertoires in COVID-19 (dated by TCRdb to about 2020). About the investigation overall: Samples from collaborators originated in the United States, Italy and Spain and spanned both the acute and convalescent phases of COVID-19. Sample metadata almost always included a de-identified subject ID, COVID-19 status, age in years and sex. The material from the prospective study consisted of cDNA or gDNA derived from T cells, B-cell-depleted T cells, or PBMCs. Where available, HLA class I and class II types were obtained from metadata supplied by the sample provider rather than from assay-based typing. The samples were drawn from two sources: the first 160 participants of the ongoing ImmuneRACE study, and 1,000 to 1,500 subjects contributed by 6 global collaborators. The dataset comprised deeply sampled blood TCRbeta repertoires from subjects exposed to, actively infected with, or recovered from COVID-19. The repertoires were released in a freely available public database intended as a resource for research on the immune response to SARS-CoV-2. What the research found in general, with its limitations: How much clinical and demographic metadata was included differed by source and by participant, and the metadata was provided uncurated.

The CDR3 contains 16 residues, cysteine and phenylalanine counted. Only the CDR3 DNA is retained, 48 bases long and in frame from the first base. The V and J ends are trimmed by 3 bases and 5 bases, leaving 16 bases between them. From the germline V gene (reference sequence), CDR1 is LNHNV and CDR2 is YYDKDF. The immunoSEQ Assay, a bias-controlled multiplex PCR, was used to amplify TCRbeta CDR3 regions from genomic DNA. The authors' pipeline ran thus. Within the assay, amplification of reference gene primers was used to estimate how many nucleated cells each sample contained. Sequence reads were collapsed and filtered to measure the absolute abundance of every unique TCRbeta CDR3 rearrangement. For each sample, productive Simpson clonality was calculated as the square root of Simpson's diversity index over productive rearrangements. In its TCRdb copy, this immuneACCESS table keeps in-frame sequences only and misses some clones. Where compared with another copy, unresolved V genes explain less than half of these, and the others have no known cause. That table gives V, J and clone size, and the DNA gave D and trimming. For this sample there are about 160,000 clones; approximately 92% appear just once. The biggest ten clones account for approximately 5% of the sample.

One collaborating source in Seattle enrolled patients while the patients were actively infected and followed the patients over time throughout the course of disease. Each collaborating institution followed its own protocols to collect whole blood in K2EDTA tubes. For TCRbeta analysis, collaborators shipped samples as frozen whole blood, isolated PBMCs, or DNA extracted from either of those sample types. The chain joins TRBV15 to TRBJ1-4, with the D segment identity uncertain. Material for sequencing was peripheral blood. This TCR derives from a man under 40 with COVID-19, enrolled during active disease. The bases are TGTGCCACCAGCAGCGCGCTAGCAGGAGCGAATGAAAAACTGTTTTTT. This yields the protein CATSSALAGANEKLFF.